This TCR beta chain is from a study of technical replicates of blood from a handful of donors. This CDR3 is built from 19 residues. V lost 1 base to trimming and J lost 3 bases, with 26 bases between them. Clones were sequenced by immunoSEQ multiplex PCR, and TCRdb holds only the in-frame ones, with some missing. Counted here are around 98,000 clones, around 95% occurring once; the ten biggest clones make up approximately 0.21%. Specimen: T cells isolated from PBMCs. This receptor was taken from a human donor in good health. The J gene is TRBJ2-7, the V gene TRBV5-7; a weak D match, TRBD1 (8 bases). TRBV5-7 is placed among ORFs of uncertain function. CDR3 in DNA: TGTGCCAGCAGCTTGAGGGGGGGCTCGACAGGGGAACTGTACTACGAGCAGTACTTC. It translates to CASSLRGGSTGELYYEQYF.